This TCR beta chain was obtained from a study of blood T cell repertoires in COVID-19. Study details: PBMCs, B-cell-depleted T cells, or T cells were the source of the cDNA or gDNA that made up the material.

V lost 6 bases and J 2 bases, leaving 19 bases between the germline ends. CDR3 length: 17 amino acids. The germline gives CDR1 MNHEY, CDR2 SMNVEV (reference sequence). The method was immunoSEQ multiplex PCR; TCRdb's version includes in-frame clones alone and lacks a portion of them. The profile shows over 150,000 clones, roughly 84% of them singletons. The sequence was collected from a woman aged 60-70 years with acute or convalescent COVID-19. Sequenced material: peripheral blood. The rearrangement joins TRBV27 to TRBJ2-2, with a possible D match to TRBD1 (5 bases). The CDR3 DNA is TGTGCCAGCAGGAAGGCGACCCGACAGATCAACACCGGGGAGCTGTTTTTT. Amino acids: CASRKATRQINTGELFF.